Listed below are T cell receptor beta chains from one sample, sequenced in a study of T cells in Graves' hyperthyroidism and ophthalmopathy. TCRdb reprocessed the multiplex PCR reads via MiXCR and lists one record per CDR3 protein. This sample carries about 350,000 distinct CDR3 sequences, 14% of them seen once, and the ten largest clones take 20% to 25%. The sequencing sample was made of blood. The receptors were gathered from a woman aged 30 to 39 with Graves' hyperthyroidism. Each CDR3 is given with its conserved first and last residue.

>TRBV12-3/TRBV12-4
CASSLGSGRDNEQFF
>TRBV6-2/TRBV6-3
CASSGQGARYTEAFF
>TRBV7-9
CASSLEDGGRAHGYTF
>TRBV20-1
CSASWTVTDTQYF
>TRBV11-2
CASSTWTGTGSFAEAFF
>TRBV6-2/TRBV6-3
CASTLTGRYTEAFF
>TRBV12-3/TRBV12-4
CASSPGQGIAYEQYF
>TRBV11-1
CASTRTNQETQYF
>TRBV7-2
CASSLDPGQGTDTQYF
>TRBV6-1
CASSPRSFTGAGKPQHF
>TRBV11-2
CASSLSAGSNTGELFF
>TRBV6-1
CASSATPISYEQYF
>TRBV28
CASKRQPFEAFF
>TRBV6-5
CASSYSTGADTQYF
>TRBV24-1
CATSDGTGLSNTDTQYF
>TRBV18
CASSPREKGTEAFF
>TRBV3-1
CASGGAYGNTIYF
>TRBV11-3
CASHSYPGLFF
>TRBV2
CASSELWDSNNSPLHF
>TRBV11-2
CASSLGARLNNEQFF
>TRBV6-2/TRBV6-3
CASRRGGYYEQYF